The 9 T cell receptor beta chains below were found in one sample sequenced in a study of T cell responses to AZD1222 COVID-19 vaccine. Libraries were prepared by immunoSEQ multiplex PCR; TCRdb keeps only in-frame clonotypes and omits some of them. The table lists about 110,000 clones, nearly 90% of them singletons. The sample in question was peripheral blood, obtained 28 days after the second AZD1222 dose. All receptors derive from an adult who received the AZD1222 COVID-19 vaccine.

The chain uses TRBV6-6 and TRBJ2-1; possible D gene TRBD2, 5 bases. Germline V gives CDR1 MNHNY, CDR2 SVGAGI (reference sequence). The CDR3 consists of 14 residues. Trimming removed 4 bases from V and 9 bases from J, with 16 bases in between. The CDR3 DNA reads TGTGCCAGCAGTTGGTTAGAGGGAGAGTCTGAGCAGTTCTTC. Translation gives CASSWLEGESEQFF.

This chain links TRBV3-1 (or the pseudogene TRBV3-2) with TRBJ2-7; TRBD1 aligns across 11 bases. V dropped 4 bases and J dropped 1; count of bases not matched to a gene: 3. Germline V gene sequence: CDR1 LGHDT, CDR2 YNNKEL (reference sequence). The CDR3 has 15 residues. As DNA, the CDR3 is TGTGCCAGCAGCCTTGGACAGGGGGCTTCCTACGAGCAGTACTTC. Amino acid sequence: CASSLGQGASYEQYF.

V usage is TRBV28 and J usage is TRBJ1-1, with 8 nucleotides matching TRBD1. The CDR3 consists of 14 residues. Germline loops: CDR1 MDHEN, CDR2 SYDVKM. V gave up 4 bases and J gave up 2 bases; unmatched junction bases: 3. The CDR3 bases are TGTGCCAGCAGTTCCCCAGGGGGCAACACTGAAGCTTTCTTT. It yields the protein CASSSPGGNTEAFF.

This clone has more than one count but fewer than ten. V gene TRBV2 combines with J gene TRBJ1-6; D not resolved. Looked up from germline, CDR1 is SNHLY and CDR2 is FYNNEI. Between the trimmed V and J ends, which lost 6 bases and 0 bases, there was a span of 12 bases. CDR3 length: 16 amino acids. This CDR3 is CASRPLGSSYNSPLHF. DNA for the CDR3: TGTGCCAGCAGGCCACTCGGAAGCTCCTATAATTCACCCCTCCACTTT.

The V call is TRBV6-2 or TRBV6-3, the J call TRBJ1-1; the D is unclear. The germline CDR1 and CDR2 sequences are MNHEY and SVGEGT. The CDR3 length is 13 residues. Trimming shortened V by 2 bases and J by 5 bases, and 9 bases separated the two germline ends. CDR3 sequence (DNA): TGTGCCAGCAGTTACAGGCCACCGACTGAAGCTTTCTTT. This codes for CASSYRPPTEAFF.

The chain couples TRBV11-2 to TRBJ2-3; no firm D call. The length of the CDR3 is 13 residues. CDR1 is SGHAT, CDR2 FQNNGV, per germline. Trimming cost V 6 bases and J 3 bases, with 10 bases left between them. CDR3 DNA sequence: TGTGCCAGCAGACTTCCCGGTACAGATACGCAGTATTTT. Its translation is CASRLPGTDTQYF.

The V and J genes are TRBV12-3 or TRBV12-4 and TRBJ1-1; D is ambiguous. This CDR3 comprises 13 residues. Trimming removed 0 bases at V and 6 bases at J, with 8 bases between. CDR3 sequence reads: CASSLASKAEAFF. The CDR3 nucleotides read TGTGCCAGCAGTTTAGCCAGTAAGGCTGAAGCTTTCTTT.

This chain connects TRBV4-3 to TRBJ1-4; D possibly corresponds to TRBD1 (5 bases). V lost 0 bases to trimming and J lost 14 bases, with 16 bases between them. This CDR3 spans 14 amino acids. Germline assignment: CDR1 LGHNA and CDR2 YSLEER. The CDR3 DNA sequence: TGCGCCAGCAGCCAAGATCGAGGGGCACCTGGGCTGTTTTTT. Translating gives CASSQDRGAPGLFF.

The chain employs TRBV3-1 (or the pseudogene TRBV3-2) and TRBJ2-7, with 8 bases matching TRBD1. The CDR3 runs 14 residues. V dropped 1 base and J dropped 1; count of bases not matched to a gene: 0. The germline gives CDR1 LGHDT, CDR2 YNNKEL (reference sequence). CDR3 bases: TGTGCCAGCAGCCAAGGGACAGGGTCCTACGAGCAGTACTTC. Encoded protein: CASSQGTGSYEQYF.